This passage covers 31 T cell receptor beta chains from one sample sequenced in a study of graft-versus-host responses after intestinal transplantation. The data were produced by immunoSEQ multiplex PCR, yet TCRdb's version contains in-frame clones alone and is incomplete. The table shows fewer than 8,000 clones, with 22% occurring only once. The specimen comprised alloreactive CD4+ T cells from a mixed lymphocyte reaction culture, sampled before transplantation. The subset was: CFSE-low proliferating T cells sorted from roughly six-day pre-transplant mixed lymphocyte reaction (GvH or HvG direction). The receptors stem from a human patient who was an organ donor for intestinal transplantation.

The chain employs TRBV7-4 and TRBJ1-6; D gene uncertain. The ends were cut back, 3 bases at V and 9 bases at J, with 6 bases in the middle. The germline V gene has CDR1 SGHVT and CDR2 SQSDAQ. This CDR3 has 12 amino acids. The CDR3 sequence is CASSFSRSPLHF. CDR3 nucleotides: TGTGCCAGCAGCTTTAGTCGTTCACCCCTCCACTTT.

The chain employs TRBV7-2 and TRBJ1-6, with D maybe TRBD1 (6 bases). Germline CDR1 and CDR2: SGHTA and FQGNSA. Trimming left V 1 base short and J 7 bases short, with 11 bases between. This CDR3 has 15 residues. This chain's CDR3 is CASSLDRGTNSPLHF. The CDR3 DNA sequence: TGTGCCAGCAGCTTAGATAGGGGGACAAATTCACCCCTCCACTTT.

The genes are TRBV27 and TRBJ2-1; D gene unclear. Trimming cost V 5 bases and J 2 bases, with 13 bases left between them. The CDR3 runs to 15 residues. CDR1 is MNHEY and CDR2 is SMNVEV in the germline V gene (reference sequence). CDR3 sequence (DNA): TGTGCCAGCAGTCCCCGGACGGCAGCCTACAATGAGCAGTTCTTC. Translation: CASSPRTAAYNEQFF.

The CDR3, as DNA: TGTGCCAGCAGCCGATGTTCCAGAGACGGAAAGATCTATGGCTACACCTTC. Amino acids: CASSRCSRDGKIYGYTF. This rearrangement joins TRBV7-2 to TRBJ1-2; D unclear. CDR3 length equals 17 residues. V lost 5 bases to trimming and J lost 4 bases, with 23 bases between them. Germline lookup yields CDR1 SGHTA and CDR2 FQGNSA.

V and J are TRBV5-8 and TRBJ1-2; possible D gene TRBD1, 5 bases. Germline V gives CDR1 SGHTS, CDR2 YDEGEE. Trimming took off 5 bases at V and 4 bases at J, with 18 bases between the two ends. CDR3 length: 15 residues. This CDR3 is CASRQGRIPLYGYTF. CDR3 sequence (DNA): TGTGCCAGCAGGCAGGGACGGATACCCCTCTATGGCTACACCTTC.

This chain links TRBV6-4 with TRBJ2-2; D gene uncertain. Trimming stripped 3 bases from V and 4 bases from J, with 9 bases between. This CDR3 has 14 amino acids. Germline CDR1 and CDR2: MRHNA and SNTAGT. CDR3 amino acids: CASSELVVTGELFF. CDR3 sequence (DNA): TGTGCCAGCAGTGAACTCGTTGTCACCGGGGAGCTGTTTTTT.

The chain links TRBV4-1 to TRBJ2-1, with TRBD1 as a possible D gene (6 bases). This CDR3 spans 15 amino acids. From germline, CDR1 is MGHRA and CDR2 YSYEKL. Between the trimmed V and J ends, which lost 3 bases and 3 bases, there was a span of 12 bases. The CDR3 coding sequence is TGCGCCAGCAGCCATGGGACAAACATCTACAATGAGCAGTTCTTC. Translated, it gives CASSHGTNIYNEQFF.

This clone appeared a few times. In DNA form, the CDR3 reads TGCGCCAGCAGCTTGGGACAGGCCGCCTACGAGCAGTACTTC. Translated: CASSLGQAAYEQYF. The genes are TRBV5-1 and TRBJ2-7; the D gene is possibly TRBD1 (6 bases). CDR1 and CDR2 from the germline V gene are SGHRS and YFSETQ. The CDR3 runs 14 residues. V gave up 0 bases and J gave up 2 bases, with 9 bases separating them.

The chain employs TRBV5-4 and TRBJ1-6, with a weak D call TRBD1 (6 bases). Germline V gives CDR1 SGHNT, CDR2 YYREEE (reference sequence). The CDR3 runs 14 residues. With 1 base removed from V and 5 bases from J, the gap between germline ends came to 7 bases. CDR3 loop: CASSLRQDNSPLHF. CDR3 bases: TGTGCCAGCAGCTTGCGACAGGATAATTCACCCCTCCACTTT.

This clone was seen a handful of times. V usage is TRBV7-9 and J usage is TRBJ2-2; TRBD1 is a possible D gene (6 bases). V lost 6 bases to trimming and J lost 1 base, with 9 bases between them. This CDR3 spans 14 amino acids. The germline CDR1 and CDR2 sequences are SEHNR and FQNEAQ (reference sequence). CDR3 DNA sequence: TGTGCCAGCAGTTCGACAGGGAACACCGGGGAGCTGTTTTTT. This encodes CASSSTGNTGELFF.

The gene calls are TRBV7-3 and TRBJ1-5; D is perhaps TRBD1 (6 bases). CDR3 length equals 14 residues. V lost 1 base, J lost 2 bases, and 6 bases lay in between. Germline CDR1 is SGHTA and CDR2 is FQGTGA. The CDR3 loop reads CASSLRQGNQPQHF. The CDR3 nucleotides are TGTGCCAGCAGCTTAAGACAGGGCAATCAGCCCCAGCATTTT.

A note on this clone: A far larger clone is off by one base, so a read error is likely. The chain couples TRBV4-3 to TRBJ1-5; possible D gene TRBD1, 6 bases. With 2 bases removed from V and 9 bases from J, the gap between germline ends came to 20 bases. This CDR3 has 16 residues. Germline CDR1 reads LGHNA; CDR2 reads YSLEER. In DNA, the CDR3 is TGCGCCAGCAGCCAATACCGATGGACAGTCCAGGGGCCCCAGCATTTT. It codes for CASSQYRWTVQGPQHF.

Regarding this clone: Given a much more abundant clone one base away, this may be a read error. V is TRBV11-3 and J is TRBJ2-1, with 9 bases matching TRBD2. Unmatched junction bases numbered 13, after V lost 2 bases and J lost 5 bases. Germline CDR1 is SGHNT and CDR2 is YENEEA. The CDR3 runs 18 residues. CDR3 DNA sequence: TGTGCCAGCAGCTTAAGCTGGGTAGCGGGGGAGGGGGACAATGAGCAGTTCTTC. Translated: CASSLSWVAGEGDNEQFF.

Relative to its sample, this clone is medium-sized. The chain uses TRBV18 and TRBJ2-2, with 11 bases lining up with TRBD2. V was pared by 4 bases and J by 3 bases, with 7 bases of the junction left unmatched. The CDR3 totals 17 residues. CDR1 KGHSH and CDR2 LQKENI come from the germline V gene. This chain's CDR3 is CASSHSLAGEYTGELFF. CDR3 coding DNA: TGTGCCAGCTCACACTCACTAGCGGGGGAGTACACCGGGGAGCTGTTTTTT.

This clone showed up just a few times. The CDR3 sequence is CATSREYLASTDTQYF. The CDR3 nucleotides are TGTGCCACCAGCAGAGAGTATCTAGCTAGCACAGATACGCAGTATTTT. This chain joins TRBV15 and TRBJ2-3, with D perhaps matching TRBD2 (5 bases). The germline V gene has CDR1 LNHNV and CDR2 YYDKDF (reference sequence). With 0 bases removed from V and 0 bases from J, the gap between germline ends came to 10 bases. This CDR3 has 16 residues.

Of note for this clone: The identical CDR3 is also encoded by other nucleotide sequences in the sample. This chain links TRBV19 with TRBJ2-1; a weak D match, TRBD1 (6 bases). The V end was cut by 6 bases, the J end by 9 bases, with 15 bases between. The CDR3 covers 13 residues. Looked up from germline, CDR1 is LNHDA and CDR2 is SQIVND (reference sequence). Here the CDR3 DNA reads TGTGCCAGTAGGGTACAGGGAGCGCTTGAGCAGTTCTTC. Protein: CASRVQGALEQFF.

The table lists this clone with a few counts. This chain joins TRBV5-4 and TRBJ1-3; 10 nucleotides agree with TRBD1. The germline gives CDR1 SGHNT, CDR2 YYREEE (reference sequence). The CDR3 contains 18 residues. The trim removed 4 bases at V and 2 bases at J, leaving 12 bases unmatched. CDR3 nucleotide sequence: TGTGCCAGCAGCGGCCTGGGGGACAGGGGTATTCCTGGAAACACCATATATTTT. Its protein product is CASSGLGDRGIPGNTIYF.

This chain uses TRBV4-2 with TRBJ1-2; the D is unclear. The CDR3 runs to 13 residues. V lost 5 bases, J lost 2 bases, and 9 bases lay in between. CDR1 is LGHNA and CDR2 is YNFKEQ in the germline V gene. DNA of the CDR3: TGTGCCAGCAGCTTGTGGGGAAACTATGGCTACACCTTC. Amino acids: CASSLWGNYGYTF.

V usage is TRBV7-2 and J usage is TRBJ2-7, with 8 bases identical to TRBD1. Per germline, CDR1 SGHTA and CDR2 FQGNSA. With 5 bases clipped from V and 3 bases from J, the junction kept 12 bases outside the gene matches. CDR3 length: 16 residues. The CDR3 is CASSRHLPGQDYEQYF. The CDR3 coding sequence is TGTGCCAGCAGCCGCCATCTTCCGGGACAGGACTACGAGCAGTACTTC.

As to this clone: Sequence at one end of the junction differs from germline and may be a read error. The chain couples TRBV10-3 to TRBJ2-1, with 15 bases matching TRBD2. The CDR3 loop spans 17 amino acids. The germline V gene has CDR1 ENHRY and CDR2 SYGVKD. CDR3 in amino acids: CAIRESRTSGGGNEQFF. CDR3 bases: TGTGCCATCAGGGAGTCAAGGACTAGCGGGGGGGGTAATGAGCAGTTCTTC.

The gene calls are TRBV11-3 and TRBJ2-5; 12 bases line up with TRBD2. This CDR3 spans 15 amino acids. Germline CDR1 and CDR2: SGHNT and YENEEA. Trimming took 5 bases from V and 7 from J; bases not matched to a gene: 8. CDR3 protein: CASSRTSGITGTQYF. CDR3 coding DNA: TGTGCCAGCAGCCGGACTAGCGGGATTACAGGGACCCAGTACTTC.

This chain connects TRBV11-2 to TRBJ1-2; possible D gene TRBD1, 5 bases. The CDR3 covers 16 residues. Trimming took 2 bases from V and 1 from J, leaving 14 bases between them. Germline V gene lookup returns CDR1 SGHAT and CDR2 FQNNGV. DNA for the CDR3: TGTGCCAGCAGCTTAAACCCCGGGGGGTTTAACTATGGCTACACCTTC. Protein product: CASSLNPGGFNYGYTF.

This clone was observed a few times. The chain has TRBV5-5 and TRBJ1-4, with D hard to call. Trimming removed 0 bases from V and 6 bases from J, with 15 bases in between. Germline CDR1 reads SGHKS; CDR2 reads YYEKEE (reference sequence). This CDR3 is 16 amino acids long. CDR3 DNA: TGTGCCAGCAGCTTGGAATGGGCCTCAGCTCATGAAAAACTGTTTTTT. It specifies CASSLEWASAHEKLFF.

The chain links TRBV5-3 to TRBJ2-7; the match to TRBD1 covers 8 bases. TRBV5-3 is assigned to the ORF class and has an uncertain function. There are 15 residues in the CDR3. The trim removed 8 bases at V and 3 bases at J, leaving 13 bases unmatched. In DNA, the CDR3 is TGTGCCAGCAGCCAGACAGGGGCGTTCTACTACGAGCAGTACTTC. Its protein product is CASSQTGAFYYEQYF.

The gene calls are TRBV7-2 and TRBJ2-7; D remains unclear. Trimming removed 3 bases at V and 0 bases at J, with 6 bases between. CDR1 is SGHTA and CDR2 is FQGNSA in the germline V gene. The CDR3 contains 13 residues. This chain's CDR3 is CASSLAGSYEQYF. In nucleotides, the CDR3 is TGTGCCAGCAGCTTGGCCGGCTCCTACGAGCAGTACTTC.

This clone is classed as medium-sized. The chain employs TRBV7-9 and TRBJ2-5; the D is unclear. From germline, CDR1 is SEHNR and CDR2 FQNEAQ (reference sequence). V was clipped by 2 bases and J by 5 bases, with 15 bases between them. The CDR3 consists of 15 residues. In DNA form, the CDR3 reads TGTGCCAGCAGCTTATCTTACAGTTACGGGGAGACCCAGTACTTC. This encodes CASSLSYSYGETQYF.

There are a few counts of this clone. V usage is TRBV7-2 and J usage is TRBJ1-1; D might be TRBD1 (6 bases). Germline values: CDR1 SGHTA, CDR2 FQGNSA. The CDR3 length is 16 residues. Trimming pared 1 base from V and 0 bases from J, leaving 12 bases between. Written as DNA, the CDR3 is TGTGCCAGCAGCTTAGTTGGGACAACCATGAACACTGAAGCTTTCTTT. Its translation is CASSLVGTTMNTEAFF.

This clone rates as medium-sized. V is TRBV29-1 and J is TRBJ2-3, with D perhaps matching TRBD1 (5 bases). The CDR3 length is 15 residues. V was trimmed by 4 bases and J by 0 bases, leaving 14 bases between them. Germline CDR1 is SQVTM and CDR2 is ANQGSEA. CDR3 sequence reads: CSVVPRQFSTDTQYF. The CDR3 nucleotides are TGCAGCGTTGTCCCTAGACAGTTTAGCACAGATACGCAGTATTTT.

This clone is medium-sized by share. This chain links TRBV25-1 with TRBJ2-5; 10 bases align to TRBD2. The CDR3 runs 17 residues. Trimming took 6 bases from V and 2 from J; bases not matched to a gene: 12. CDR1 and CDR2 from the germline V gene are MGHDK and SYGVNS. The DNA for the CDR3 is TGTGCCAGCAGGAGGGGGACTAGCGTCTTCCCTCAAGAGACCCAGTACTTC. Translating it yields CASRRGTSVFPQETQYF.

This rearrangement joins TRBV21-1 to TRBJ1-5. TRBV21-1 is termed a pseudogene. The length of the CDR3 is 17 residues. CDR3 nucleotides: TGTGCCAGCAGAATATCGCTAGCACATTGGCATCATCAGCCCCAGCATTTT. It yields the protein CASRISLAHWHHQPQHF.

The CDR3 coding sequence is TGTGCCAGCAGCTTAACGGGGACACCCCTGGGCATCGAGACCCAGTACTTC. This codes for CASSLTGTPLGIETQYF. The chain couples TRBV7-3 to TRBJ2-5; perhaps TRBD1 as D (6 bases). Trimming removed 0 bases at V and 5 bases at J, with 19 bases between. Germline assignment: CDR1 SGHTA and CDR2 FQGTGA. CDR3 length: 17 amino acids.